The clone carrying this TCR beta chain was found a few times. Its antigen is not identified. This specimen belongs to a study of T cell responses to AZD1222 COVID-19 vaccine. Overall study context: Recipients boosted at about 4 weeks or about 12 weeks are pooled. General study points: Reports say nearly half of spike-specific TCRs go after unmutated variant regions.

Assay: immunoSEQ multiplex PCR; the TCRdb copy retains only in-frame clones and omits some. The top ten hold 0.49% of the sample, which has more than 150,000 clones, about 90% seen once. V dropped 3 bases and J dropped 5 bases, with 16 bases sitting between them. Germline values: CDR1 SGDLS, CDR2 YYNGEE. CDR3 length equals 15 residues. The rearrangement uses TRBV9 and TRBJ2-3; D may correspond to TRBD1 or TRBD2 (5 bases each). The TCR comes from an adult in good health. Sequencing used peripheral blood, obtained on day 0 of AZD1222 vaccination. For the CDR3, the DNA is TGTGCCAGCAGCGGGACGGGACGGCTACTAGATACGCAGTATTTT. Amino acid sequence: CASSGTGRLLDTQYF.